A single sample gave rise to the 29 T cell receptor beta chains below, sequenced in a study of blood T cells in healthy people across ages. The use of a sample-barcoded 5' primer and a J-beta primer mix characterized a second PCR of roughly 6 to 12 cycles. One entry per CDR3 protein results from TCRdb running MiXCR on the 5' RACE reads. The sample lists approximately 1.5 million distinct CDR3 sequences; 42% were seen once. Sequencing was done on a sample of blood. The receptor set was obtained from a woman in her late teens or twenties in good health.

This chain joins TRBV2 and TRBJ2-1; 7 nucleotides line up with TRBD1. CDR1 is SNHLY and CDR2 is FYNNEI in the germline V gene. The V segment lost 8 bases and the J segment 4 bases; nucleotides outside the gene matches: 5. There are 13 residues in the CDR3. The CDR3 DNA follows: TGTGCCAGCGTCCGGGACAGATACAATGAGCAGTTCTTC. As protein: CASVRDRYNEQFF. The full variable domain, rest sourced from reference TRBV2 and TRBJ2-1, is EPEVTQTPSHQVTQMGQEVILRCVPISNHLYFYWYRQILGQKVEFLVSFYNNEISEKSEIFDDQFSVERPDGSNFTLKIRSTKLEDSAMYFCASVRDRYNEQFFGPGTRLTVL.

There are a few counts of this clonotype. V is TRBV4-2 and J is TRBJ2-7; 12 bases are shared with TRBD2. CDR3 size: 15 residues. After removal of 0 bases from V and 4 bases from J, the junction contained 1 base not matched to a gene. The germline CDR1 and CDR2 sequences are LGHNA and YNFKEQ. CDR3 bases: TGTGCCAGCAGCCAAGAAGGGACTAGCGGGTACGAGCAGTACTTC. This encodes CASSQEGTSGYEQYF.

The gene calls are TRBV10-3 and TRBJ2-1; 8 nucleotides match TRBD1. Germline CDR1 is ENHRY and CDR2 is SYGVKD. The CDR3 sequence is 16 residues long. Trimming took 3 bases from V and 4 from J; bases not matched to a gene: 8. CDR3 nucleotides: TGTGCCATCAGTGATGTAGGGGGGACAGGTTACAATGAGCAGTTCTTC. It yields the protein CAISDVGGTGYNEQFF.

The gene calls are TRBV4-1 and TRBJ1-5, with D unresolved. Germline CDR1 is MGHRA and CDR2 is YSYEKL. The length of the CDR3 is 15 residues. Trimming pared 2 bases from V and 2 bases from J, leaving 10 bases between. CDR3 sequence (DNA): TGCGCCAGCAGCCAACCCCGACTGGGCAATCAGCCCCAGCATTTT. Amino acids: CASSQPRLGNQPQHF.

This clonotype has just one count. At one boundary the junction diverges from the germline segment, which might be a read error. The chain joins TRBV6-6 to TRBJ2-2; 8 bases align to TRBD1. The CDR3 runs 15 residues. Germline V gene lookup returns CDR1 MNHNY and CDR2 SVGAGI (reference sequence). CDR3 protein: CACSYGQGNTGELFF. CDR3 nucleotides: TGTGCCTGCAGTTACGGACAGGGGAACACCGGGGAGCTGTTTTTT.

This clonotype occurred a few times. V gene TRBV14 combines with J gene TRBJ1-2; 7 bases line up with TRBD1. The V segment lost 4 bases and the J segment 0 bases; nucleotides outside the gene matches: 5. The CDR3 has 15 residues. The germline CDR1 and CDR2 sequences are SGHDN and FVKESK. CDR3 in amino acids: CASSPTGPPNYGYTF. The CDR3 DNA follows: TGTGCCAGCAGCCCGACAGGGCCGCCTAACTATGGCTACACCTTC.

This clonotype was observed a few times. The chain carries TRBV6-2 or TRBV6-3 and TRBJ1-1; the D is unclear. This CDR3 has 13 amino acids. With 8 bases removed from V and 4 bases from J, the gap between germline ends came to 14 bases. CDR1 MNHEY and CDR2 SVGEGT come from the germline V gene. As DNA, the CDR3 is TGTGCCAGCGCGCGAAAAGGGCGCACTGAAGCTTTCTTT. This encodes CASARKGRTEAFF.

V usage is TRBV7-2 and J usage is TRBJ1-5, with D unclear. The germline CDR1 and CDR2 sequences are SGHTA and FQGNSA. The V end lost 4 bases, the J end lost 1 base, and 14 bases lay between the germline ends. The CDR3 runs to 16 residues. Written as DNA, the CDR3 is TGTGCCAGCAGCTATTCATCCCGGACGAGCAATCAGCCCCAGCATTTT. It yields the protein CASSYSSRTSNQPQHF. The complete variable domain, with remaining parts taken from reference TRBV7-2 and TRBJ1-5, reads GAGVSQSPSNKVTEKGKDVELRCDPISGHTALYWYRQSLGQGLEFLIYFQGNSAPDKSGLPSDRFSAERTGGSVSTLTIQRTQQEDSAVYLCASSYSSRTSNQPQHFGDGTRLSIL.

V is TRBV5-1 and J is TRBJ1-2; D is possibly TRBD1 (5 bases). Per the germline V gene, CDR1 is SGHRS and CDR2 is YFSETQ. The length of the CDR3 is 13 residues. The V end lost 5 bases, the J end lost 3 bases, and 11 bases lay between the germline ends. CDR3 nucleotide sequence: TGCGCCAGCAGGACGGGGGGTCACTATGGCTACACCTTC. As protein: CASRTGGHYGYTF.

This clonotype was recorded once. The chain uses TRBV29-1 and TRBJ2-1; D is unresolved. The end of the DNA is better explained by TRBJ2-7, so the J call may be wrong. This CDR3 contains 13 residues. CDR1 and CDR2 (germline): SQVTM, ANQGSEA. The CDR3 is CSVLPANYNEQYF. The DNA of the CDR3 is TGCAGCGTTTTGCCAGCCAATTACAATGAGCAGTACTTC.

The rearrangement uses TRBV4-1 and TRBJ2-7, with D perhaps TRBD2 (6 bases). This CDR3 region has 16 residues. Germline-derived CDR1 and CDR2 are MGHRA and YSYEKL. V gave up 1 base and J gave up 2 bases, with 15 bases separating them. The CDR3 region is CASSQARDRFTYEQYF. The CDR3 DNA follows: TGCGCCAGCAGCCAAGCGCGGGACCGCTTCACCTACGAGCAGTACTTC.

This clonotype was recorded a few times. The CDR3 coding sequence is TGTGCCAGCAGCTTCCCCCTAGCGGCCGGAGTGGCAGATACGCAGTATTTT. It is translated as CASSFPLAAGVADTQYF. The chain combines TRBV7-9 with TRBJ2-3; 7 bases match TRBD2. The CDR3 extends over 17 amino acids. Germline CDR1 is SEHNR and CDR2 is FQNEAQ (reference sequence). The V segment lost 3 bases and the J segment 4 bases; nucleotides outside the gene matches: 13. The full variable domain, in which reference TRBV7-9 and TRBJ2-3 provide the parts outside the CDR3, is DTGVSQNPRHKITKRGQNVTFRCDPISEHNRLYWYRQTLGQGPEFLTYFQNEAQLEKSRLLSDRFSAERPKGSFSTLEIQRTEQGDSAMYLCASSFPLAAGVADTQYFGPGTRLTVL.

This clonotype was observed a handful of times. The CDR3 coding sequence is TGTGCCATCAGTGCTAACGTGAACTCCTATGGCTACACCTTC. Amino acid sequence: CAISANVNSYGYTF. The gene calls are TRBV10-3 and TRBJ1-2; no definite D call. V was shortened by 4 bases and J by 4 bases, with 13 bases between the two germline ends. The germline CDR1 and CDR2 sequences are ENHRY and SYGVKD. This CDR3 is built from 14 residues.

This clonotype was found a few times. V usage is TRBV4-1 and J usage is TRBJ2-7; D is undetermined. The J call may not be correct, given that the DNA end is closer to TRBJ2-5. Per the germline V gene, CDR1 is MGHRA and CDR2 is YSYEKL. The CDR3 is 15 residues long. The CDR3, as DNA: TGCGCCAGCAGCCAAGCGTTCCCTCGGGCACAGACCCAGTACTTC. Translation: CASSQAFPRAQTQYF.

This clonotype was seen only a few times. V gene TRBV2 combines with J gene TRBJ1-5; 8 bases match TRBD1. The CDR3 has 14 residues. CDR1 and CDR2 (germline): SNHLY, FYNNEI. Losses at the gene ends were 6 bases for V and 2 bases for J; bases not matched to a gene: 3. CDR3 sequence: CASRDRVGNQPQHF. CDR3 DNA: TGTGCCAGCAGGGACAGGGTTGGCAATCAGCCCCAGCATTTT. Based on the CDR3 plus reference TRBV2 and TRBJ1-5, the full variable domain is EPEVTQTPSHQVTQMGQEVILRCVPISNHLYFYWYRQILGQKVEFLVSFYNNEISEKSEIFDDQFSVERPDGSNFTLKIRSTKLEDSAMYFCASRDRVGNQPQHFGDGTRLSIL.

The V gene is TRBV27, the J gene TRBJ2-7; no reliable D call. V dropped 2 bases and J dropped 2 bases, with 16 bases sitting between them. CDR1 is MNHEY and CDR2 is SMNVEV in the germline V gene (reference sequence). The CDR3 is made up of 16 amino acids. CDR3 sequence (DNA): TGTGCCAGCAGTTTACGACCCGTCAGGTCCACCTACGAGCAGTACTTC. Translation: CASSLRPVRSTYEQYF.

DNA for the CDR3: TGCAGCGTTGAAGATCGTAGGGACTGGAGAGGAGAGACCCAGTACTTC. The encoded protein is CSVEDRRDWRGETQYF. V and J are TRBV29-1 and TRBJ2-5; tentatively, D is TRBD2 (6 bases). V lost 0 bases and J 4 bases, leaving 18 bases between the germline ends. The CDR3 has 16 amino acids. CDR1 is SQVTM, CDR2 ANQGSEA, per germline.

There are a few counts of this clonotype. The chain couples TRBV27 to TRBJ2-7, with no clear D. CDR1 is MNHEY, CDR2 SMNVEV, per germline (reference sequence). The CDR3 length is 14 residues. V lost 1 base, J lost 4 bases, and 11 bases lay in between. The CDR3 sequence is CASSLLGLRYEQYF. The CDR3 bases are TGTGCCAGCAGTTTATTGGGTCTAAGGTACGAGCAGTACTTC.

There are many counts of this clonotype. The chain employs TRBV20-1 and TRBJ2-7; tentatively, D is TRBD2 (5 bases). V was trimmed by 6 bases and J by 1 base, leaving 13 bases between them. The length of the CDR3 is 13 residues. Looked up from germline, CDR1 is DFQATT and CDR2 is SNEGSKA (reference sequence). The CDR3 sequence: CSARTRGSYEQYF. In DNA form, the CDR3 reads TGCAGTGCCAGAACTCGGGGTTCCTACGAGCAGTACTTC.

V usage is TRBV11-1 and J usage is TRBJ2-1; maybe TRBD2 (6 bases). This CDR3 is 12 amino acids long. The V and J ends lost 3 bases and 11 bases respectively, with 11 bases between them. The germline CDR1 and CDR2 sequences are SGHAT and FQDESV (reference sequence). This CDR3 reads CASSFSGGKQFF. The CDR3 nucleotides read TGTGCCAGCAGCTTTAGCGGTGGGAAGCAGTTCTTC.

This clonotype was picked up a small number of times. This chain uses TRBV6-6 with TRBJ1-4; D remains ambiguous. V was clipped by 2 bases and J by 5 bases, with 9 bases between them. The V gene's germline CDR1 is MNHNY and CDR2 SVGAGI (reference sequence). The CDR3 has 14 amino acids. CDR3 DNA: TGTGCCAGCAGTTACCAGTCTACGAATGAAAAACTGTTTTTT. It specifies CASSYQSTNEKLFF.

The chain joins TRBV10-2 to TRBJ1-6, with 8 bases aligning to TRBD1. This CDR3 comprises 16 residues. Germline CDR1 is WSHSY and CDR2 is SAAADI. The J segment lost 7 bases and the V segment lost 1 base, leaving 6 bases of the junction unmatched. CDR3 sequence reads: CASSEWFGTGNSPLHF. The CDR3 DNA reads TGCGCCAGCAGTGAGTGGTTTGGGACAGGAAATTCACCCCTCCACTTT.

The V and J genes are TRBV20-1 and TRBJ1-2; D call uncertain. CDR1 is DFQATT, CDR2 SNEGSKA, per germline (reference sequence). The CDR3 is 12 residues long. Trimming pared 1 base from V and 7 bases from J, leaving 10 bases between. CDR3 in amino acids: CSARAGWRGYTF. In DNA, the CDR3 is TGCAGTGCTAGAGCTGGGTGGCGTGGCTACACCTTC.

V usage is TRBV25-1 and J usage is TRBJ2-3; D gene uncertain. V was pared by 7 bases and J by 10 bases, with 15 bases between. CDR1 is MGHDK and CDR2 is SYGVNS in the germline V gene. The CDR3 spans 12 residues. For the CDR3, the DNA is TGTGCCAGCAAATCTGGCCAGATATCGCAGTATTTT. This codes for CASKSGQISQYF.

In its sample, this clonotype was seen once. The chain combines TRBV20-1 with TRBJ1-4; 9 bases are a match to TRBD1. The CDR3 totals 16 residues. Germline CDR1 and CDR2: DFQATT and SNEGSKA (reference sequence). The V segment lost 6 bases and the J segment 1 base; nucleotides outside the gene matches: 9. The CDR3 sequence is CSARWDREGTNEKLFF. CDR3 coding DNA: TGCAGTGCCCGCTGGGACAGGGAGGGAACTAATGAAAAACTGTTTTTT.

The V call is TRBV29-1, the J call TRBJ2-1, with D hard to call. Trimming removed 1 base at V and 5 bases at J, with 9 bases between. The CDR3 is 13 amino acids. CDR1 SQVTM and CDR2 ANQGSEA come from the germline V gene. In DNA form, the CDR3 reads TGCAGCGTTGAAGGAAGAGTGCACAATGAGCAGTTCTTC. It yields the protein CSVEGRVHNEQFF.

The V and J genes are TRBV24-1 and TRBJ1-6; D might be TRBD1 (5 bases). Germline V gene lookup returns CDR1 KGHDR and CDR2 SFDVKD. V was pared by 6 bases and J by 9 bases, with 26 bases between. The CDR3 sequence is 18 residues long. The CDR3 is CATSNTPGWDGRPSPLHF. The CDR3 coding sequence is TGTGCCACCAGTAATACACCCGGATGGGACGGACGGCCTTCACCCCTCCACTTT.

This clonotype appeared once. The chain joins TRBV20-1 to TRBJ1-4; no firm D call. The CDR3 contains 16 residues. V lost 4 bases and J 8 bases, leaving 23 bases between the germline ends. Per the germline V gene, CDR1 is DFQATT and CDR2 is SNEGSKA (reference sequence). The CDR3 here is CSAIPRPYINSEKLFF. CDR3 sequence (DNA): TGCAGTGCTATACCTCGACCCTATATTAATTCGGAAAAACTGTTTTTT.

J is TRBJ2-7 and V is TRBV15, with a weak D call TRBD1 (5 bases). V was trimmed by 0 bases and J by 2 bases, leaving 8 bases between them. There are 14 residues in the CDR3. The germline V gene encodes CDR1 LNHNV and CDR2 YYDKDF (reference sequence). CDR3 residues: CATSREQDPYEQYF. As DNA, the CDR3 is TGTGCCACCAGCAGAGAACAGGATCCCTACGAGCAGTACTTC.